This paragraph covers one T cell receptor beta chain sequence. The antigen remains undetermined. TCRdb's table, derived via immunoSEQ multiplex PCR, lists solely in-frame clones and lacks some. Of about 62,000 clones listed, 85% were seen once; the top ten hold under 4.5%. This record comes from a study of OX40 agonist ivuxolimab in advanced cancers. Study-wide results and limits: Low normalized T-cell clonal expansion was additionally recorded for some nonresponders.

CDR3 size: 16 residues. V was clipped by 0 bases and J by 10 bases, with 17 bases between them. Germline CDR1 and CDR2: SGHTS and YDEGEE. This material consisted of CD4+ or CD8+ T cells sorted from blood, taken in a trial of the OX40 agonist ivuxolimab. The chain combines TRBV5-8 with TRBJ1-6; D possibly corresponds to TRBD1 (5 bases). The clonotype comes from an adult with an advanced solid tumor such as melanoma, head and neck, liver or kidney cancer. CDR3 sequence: CASSLDGTDGSSPLHF. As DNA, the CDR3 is TGTGCCAGCAGCTTGGACGGGACGGACGGGTCCTCACCCCTCCACTTT.